One sample yielded the 25 T cell receptor beta chains listed below, sequenced in a study of post-analysis software for immune sequencing data. Study-level results: There were five or six TRBV segments more frequent in patients than controls, and TRBV5-6, TRBV5-1 and TRBV20-1 were among them.

Prepared TCR beta cDNA libraries contained unique molecular identifiers. MiXCR, applied by TCRdb to the PCR reads, yields one record per CDR3 protein. The sample holds 430,000 or so distinct CDR3 sequences, approximately 39% seen once. No cognate antigen is known for these TCRs. Sequencing input: blood. Receptors were obtained from a girl aged 2-10 years with multiple sclerosis.

At least ten counts were recorded for this clonotype. V is TRBV29-1 and J is TRBJ2-4, with D unclear. The J call may be mistaken, given a closer DNA end match to TRBJ2-7. The V gene's germline CDR1 is SQVTM and CDR2 ANQGSEA. This CDR3 has 11 amino acids. The CDR3 sequence: CSVVIGYEQYF. The CDR3 DNA is TGCAGCGTTGTGATCGGTTACGAGCAGTACTTC.

Ten or more counts support this clonotype. CDR3 nucleotides: TGTGCCAGCAGCTTGTTCTTTAGACTAGCGGGAGAACCTAATGAGCAGTTCTTC. Translation gives CASSLFFRLAGEPNEQFF. The chain links TRBV5-8 to TRBJ2-1, with TRBD2 matching over 12 bases. V dropped 1 base and J dropped 7; count of bases not matched to a gene: 12. This CDR3 is built from 18 residues. CDR1 and CDR2 from the germline V gene are SGHTS and YDEGEE. Complete variable domain (other parts from reference TRBV5-8 and TRBJ2-1): EAGVTQSPTHLIKTRGQQATLRCSPISGHTSVYWYQQALGLGLQFLLWYDEGEERNRGNFPPRFSGRQFPNYSSELNVNALELEDSALYLCASSLFFRLAGEPNEQFFGPGTRLTVL.

In DNA, the CDR3 is TGTGCCAGCAGCCCCGGTAGTTCGGAGACCCAGTACTTC. Translated: CASSPGSSETQYF. The chain uses TRBV5-4 and TRBJ2-7; D is unclear. The DNA end lines up better with TRBJ2-5; the J call may be wrong. Germline values: CDR1 SGHNT, CDR2 YYREEE (reference sequence). The CDR3 loop spans 13 amino acids.

The gene calls are TRBV5-1 and TRBJ2-5; D perhaps matches TRBD1 (6 bases). The CDR3 runs 15 residues. Trimming pared 4 bases from V and 2 bases from J, leaving 15 bases between. Germline V CDR1 and CDR2: SGHRS, YFSETQ. CDR3 nucleotide sequence: TGCGCCAGCAGCCCTAGGACAGCCCGACAAGAGACCCAGTACTTC. Protein product: CASSPRTARQETQYF.

This clonotype was found a few times. The V gene is TRBV6-5, the J gene TRBJ2-1, with TRBD1 matching over 9 bases. Germline CDR1 and CDR2: MNHEY and SVGAGI. V was clipped by 2 bases and J by 3 bases; unmatched bases: 2. CDR3 length: 15 amino acids. CDR3 DNA: TGTGCCAGCAGTTACCAGGGACAGGGCTACAATGAGCAGTTCTTC. Translating gives CASSYQGQGYNEQFF.

In this sample, this clonotype turned up a few times. CDR3 nucleotide sequence: TGTGCCAGCACCCCCTGGGGCAGGGGACTTGATGAGCAGTTCTTC. It translates to CASTPWGRGLDEQFF. The chain couples TRBV7-9 to TRBJ2-1; D may match TRBD1 or TRBD2 (6 bases each). The CDR3 is 15 residues long. V dropped 7 bases and J dropped 8 bases, with 21 bases sitting between them. Germline V lookup: CDR1 SEHNR, CDR2 FQNEAQ (reference sequence).

This clonotype appeared a few times. The J gene is TRBJ2-7, the V gene TRBV9, with 7 bases identical to TRBD1. V gave up 3 bases and J gave up 4 bases; unmatched junction bases: 16. CDR3 length: 17 amino acids. CDR1 SGDLS and CDR2 YYNGEE come from the germline V gene. The CDR3 loop is CASSDPSSGQSKYEQYF. The CDR3 nucleotides read TGTGCCAGCAGCGATCCCTCTTCGGGACAGTCCAAGTACGAGCAGTACTTC.

The rearrangement uses TRBV29-1 and TRBJ2-1; 10 positions agree with TRBD2. Germline CDR1 is SQVTM and CDR2 is ANQGSEA. This CDR3 is 14 amino acids long. V was clipped by 5 bases and J by 4 bases; unmatched bases: 5. CDR3 nucleotides: TGCAGCGTTCTTAAGCGGGAGGGGTACAATGAGCAGTTCTTC. Translating it yields CSVLKREGYNEQFF.

This sequence joins TRBV24-1 and TRBJ2-3, with 8 bases identical to TRBD1. The CDR3 spans 13 residues. CDR1 is KGHDR, CDR2 SFDVKD, per germline. The V and J ends lost 7 bases and 1 base, in that order; junction bases with no gene match: 0. This CDR3 reads CATRGQGTDTQYF. DNA for the CDR3: TGTGCCACCAGGGGACAGGGCACAGATACGCAGTATTTT.

The V and J genes are TRBV5-1 and TRBJ1-4; a possible D gene is TRBD1 (5 bases). Germline V gene sequence: CDR1 SGHRS, CDR2 YFSETQ. V lost 3 bases, J lost 11 bases, and 14 bases lay in between. The CDR3 has 13 amino acids. The DNA of the CDR3 is TGCGCCAGCAGCTGGTATAGGGGAAGGAAACTGTTTTTT. It is translated as CASSWYRGRKLFF.

The chain has TRBV20-1 and TRBJ2-1; 8 bases agree with TRBD2. The J segment lost 6 bases and the V segment lost 6 bases, leaving 7 bases of the junction unmatched. Per the germline V gene, CDR1 is DFQATT and CDR2 is SNEGSKA (reference sequence). This CDR3 comprises 13 residues. The CDR3 loop reads CSARTGGTNEQFF. In DNA, the CDR3 is TGCAGTGCGCGTACGGGAGGGACCAATGAGCAGTTCTTC.

This clonotype has only a few counts. The chain has TRBV6-6 and TRBJ1-2, with 7 bases lining up with TRBD1. This CDR3 comprises 16 residues. V dropped 6 bases and J dropped 3; count of bases not matched to a gene: 13. Looked up from germline, CDR1 is MNHNY and CDR2 is SVGAGI (reference sequence). CDR3: CASRRDRENTYYGYTF. CDR3 nucleotide sequence: TGTGCCAGCAGGCGGGACAGAGAAAATACCTACTATGGCTACACCTTC.

This chain joins TRBV29-1 and TRBJ1-2, with a weak D call TRBD1 (6 bases). This CDR3 has 14 amino acids. The ends were cut back, 3 bases at V and 8 bases at J, with 19 bases in the middle. From germline, CDR1 is SQVTM and CDR2 ANQGSEA. The CDR3 is CSVEQGIIVKGYTF. CDR3 nucleotide sequence: TGCAGCGTTGAGCAGGGGATCATCGTAAAGGGCTACACCTTC. Using reference TRBV29-1 and TRBJ1-2 for the parts outside the CDR3, the full variable domain is SAVISQKPSRDICQRGTSLTIQCQVDSQVTMMFWYRQQPGQSLTLIATANQGSEATYESGFVIDKFPISRPNLTFSTLTVSNMSPEDSSIYLCSVEQGIIVKGYTFGSGTRLTVV.

This chain joins TRBV29-1 and TRBJ2-4, with unresolved D. The CDR3 is 12 residues long. Trimming pared 5 bases from V and 6 bases from J, leaving 11 bases between. CDR1 and CDR2 from the germline V gene are SQVTM and ANQGSEA. CDR3 amino acids: CSVSGDVNIQYF. The CDR3 bases are TGCAGCGTTTCTGGGGATGTAAACATTCAGTACTTC. Filled out from reference TRBV29-1 and TRBJ2-4, the complete variable domain reads SAVISQKPSRDICQRGTSLTIQCQVDSQVTMMFWYRQQPGQSLTLIATANQGSEATYESGFVIDKFPISRPNLTFSTLTVSNMSPEDSSIYLCSVSGDVNIQYFGAGTRLSVL.

The CDR3 reads CSARDWRPQETQYF. The DNA of the CDR3 is TGCAGTGCTAGAGATTGGAGACCCCAAGAGACCCAGTACTTC. The V and J genes are TRBV20-1 and TRBJ2-5, with unresolved D. CDR3 size: 14 residues. CDR1 is DFQATT and CDR2 is SNEGSKA in the germline V gene (reference sequence). Deletions cut 0 bases from V and 1 base from J, with 9 bases between.

CDR3 amino acids: CASNSLIGLEGHYEQYF. CDR3 in DNA: TGTGCCAGCAACAGCTTAATTGGTTTGGAGGGGCACTACGAGCAGTACTTC. V gene TRBV7-9 combines with J gene TRBJ2-7; TRBD2 might be the D (6 bases). The CDR3 totals 17 residues. Germline CDR1 and CDR2: SEHNR and FQNEAQ (reference sequence). Trimming pared 7 bases from V and 3 bases from J, leaving 25 bases between.

The V and J genes are TRBV12-3 or TRBV12-4 and TRBJ2-1; 10 positions match TRBD2. The length of the CDR3 is 15 residues. The ends lost 2 bases at V and 8 bases at J; junction bases unmatched: 6. The CDR3 protein is CASSLSGRAYHEQFF. In nucleotides, the CDR3 is TGTGCCAGCAGTTTAAGCGGGAGGGCCTATCATGAGCAGTTCTTC.

In nucleotides, the CDR3 is TGTGCCAGCAGTCGGACAGGGGTGGTAGCCAAAAACATTCAGTACTTC. Translating it yields CASSRTGVVAKNIQYF. The chain has TRBV2 and TRBJ2-4, with 9 nucleotides matching TRBD1. J gave up 0 bases and V 5 bases, and 5 bases lay outside the gene matches. Per the germline V gene, CDR1 is SNHLY and CDR2 is FYNNEI. There are 16 residues in the CDR3.

This clonotype has only a few counts. The chain joins TRBV5-1 to TRBJ2-7; D unclear. CDR1 and CDR2 (germline): SGHRS, YFSETQ. V shed 3 bases and J shed 2 bases, with 9 bases lying between them. This CDR3 region has 13 residues. CDR3 coding DNA: TGCGCCAGCAGCTGGCCCGACGCCTACGAGCAGTACTTC. It is translated as CASSWPDAYEQYF.

Ten or more counts support this clonotype. The genes are TRBV9 and TRBJ2-1, with 10 nucleotides matching TRBD1. Germline CDR1 reads SGDLS; CDR2 reads YYNGEE. This CDR3 region has 16 residues. Losses at the gene ends were 3 bases for V and 6 bases for J; bases not matched to a gene: 9. CDR3 sequence reads: CASSDAKTGGRNEQFF. The DNA of the CDR3 is TGTGCCAGCAGCGATGCCAAGACAGGGGGCCGCAATGAGCAGTTCTTC.

V is TRBV12-3 or TRBV12-4 and J is TRBJ2-1; D is perhaps TRBD1 (5 bases). The CDR3 is 15 residues long. V lost 3 bases and J 3 bases, leaving 12 bases between the germline ends. CDR3 region: CASSFSDRLYNEQFF. CDR3 nucleotides: TGTGCCAGCAGTTTTAGTGACAGACTCTACAATGAGCAGTTCTTC.

The CDR3 loop is CASSLAWDPSIAGANVLTF. The CDR3 nucleotides are TGTGCCAGCAGCTTAGCCTGGGACCCGAGTATCGCTGGGGCCAACGTCCTGACTTTC. V and J are TRBV7-9 and TRBJ2-6, with D possibly being TRBD1 or TRBD2 (5 bases each). There are 19 residues in the CDR3. Germline CDR1 and CDR2: SEHNR and FQNEAQ (reference sequence). V was shortened by 0 bases and J by 2 bases, with 17 bases between the two germline ends.

This clonotype came up a few times. The chain links TRBV10-3 to TRBJ1-1; D not certain. In germline, CDR1 is ENHRY, CDR2 SYGVKD. The CDR3 runs to 15 residues. The V gene lost 0 bases and the J gene lost 4 bases, with 12 bases spanning the gap. CDR3 protein: CAISESTRVGTEAFF. CDR3 nucleotide sequence: TGTGCCATCAGTGAGTCGACTCGGGTTGGCACTGAAGCTTTCTTT.

V usage is TRBV28 and J usage is TRBJ2-3; D not resolved. From germline, CDR1 is MDHEN and CDR2 SYDVKM. This CDR3 comprises 16 residues. V lost 7 bases and J 5 bases, leaving 22 bases between the germline ends. CDR3 nucleotide sequence: TGTGCCAGCAACCTATCAAAAAAGGGCGTAGGAGATACGCAGTATTTT. Its protein is CASNLSKKGVGDTQYF. Complete variable domain (other parts from reference TRBV28 and TRBJ2-3): DVKVTQSSRYLVKRTGEKVFLECVQDMDHENMFWYRQDPGLGLRLIYFSYDVKMKEKGDIPEGYSVSREKKERFSLILESASTNQTSMYLCASNLSKKGVGDTQYFGPGTRLTVL.

This clonotype was found a few times. This rearrangement joins TRBV10-2 to TRBJ1-2; no firm D call. Trimming removed 4 bases at V and 2 bases at J, with 8 bases between. Germline loops: CDR1 WSHSY, CDR2 SAAADI. The length of the CDR3 is 13 residues. The CDR3 loop is CASSGLGNYGYTF. CDR3 nucleotide sequence: TGCGCCAGCAGTGGACTGGGGAACTATGGCTACACCTTC.